The entry below describes one T cell receptor (beta chain). As yet, its antigen is unknown. The CDR3 spans 12 residues. V was shortened by 6 bases and J by 4 bases, with 8 bases between the two germline ends. TCRdb's table, derived via immunoSEQ multiplex PCR, lists solely in-frame clones and lacks some. Among over 25,000 clones listed, about nine tenths were seen once. The data derive from a study of T cell responses to AZD1222 COVID-19 vaccine. Notes on the study in general: Among AZD1222 vaccinees, only six were seropositive at baseline.

Combined were second doses at about 4 or about 12 weeks. The source material was peripheral blood, sampled 28 days after the second AZD1222 dose. V is TRBV12-3 or TRBV12-4 and J is TRBJ2-3; D unclear. The TCR originated in an adult who received the AZD1222 COVID-19 vaccine. In DNA form, the CDR3 reads TGTGCCAGCAGACCAGACGCAGATACGCAGTATTTT. As protein: CASRPDADTQYF.